These 21 T cell receptor beta chains were all obtained from the same sample, sequenced in a study of T cells in Graves' hyperthyroidism and ophthalmopathy. From RNA transcripts, TCR beta CDR3 regions were amplified. Using the HTBI primer set, a first-round RT-PCR was run on the TCR CDR3. In TCRdb, the multiplex PCR reads were re-called with MiXCR into one record per CDR3 protein. Of about 590,000 distinct CDR3 sequences listed, 15% to 18% are singletons. The source material was blood. These receptors all come from a woman in her thirties with Graves' hyperthyroidism.

This clonotype has more than one count but fewer than ten. The chain combines TRBV5-5 with TRBJ2-7, with D perhaps TRBD1 (6 bases). Trimming shortened V by 4 bases and J by 6 bases, and 17 bases separated the two germline ends. Germline CDR1 is SGHKS and CDR2 is YYEKEE (reference sequence). This CDR3 has 14 amino acids. CDR3 protein: CASSPRPTQGEQYF. The CDR3 DNA follows: TGTGCCAGCAGCCCCAGGCCCACACAGGGCGAGCAGTACTTC.

Comment on this clonotype: Given a much more abundant clone one base away, this may be a read error. This chain links TRBV2 with TRBJ1-4, with a weak D call TRBD1 (6 bases). The CDR3 is 15 amino acids. The germline V gene encodes CDR1 SNHLY and CDR2 FYNNEI. The V gene lost 7 bases and the J gene lost 8 bases, with 20 bases spanning the gap. CDR3 DNA sequence: TGTGCCAGCACTAGGGAGGGGGGCGCCGGGGAAAAACTGTTTTTT. The encoded protein is CASTREGGAGEKLFF.

This clonotype showed up just a few times. This rearrangement joins TRBV6-2 or TRBV6-3 to TRBJ2-3; D ambiguous. CDR1 is MNHEY and CDR2 is SVGEGT in the germline V gene. This CDR3 contains 14 residues. The ends were cut back, 3 bases at V and 2 bases at J, with 9 bases in the middle. The CDR3 sequence is CASSYWSVTDTQYF. The CDR3 DNA sequence: TGTGCCAGCAGTTATTGGTCTGTCACAGATACGCAGTATTTT.

At least ten counts were recorded for this clonotype. This chain uses TRBV7-2 with TRBJ1-2; weak D call: TRBD1 (6 bases). Germline loops: CDR1 SGHTA, CDR2 FQGNSA. V was pared by 5 bases and J by 3 bases, with 13 bases between. This CDR3 spans 14 amino acids. The CDR3 nucleotides read TGTGCCAGCAGCACAGGGCTTGAGGACTATGGCTACACCTTC. Translation gives CASSTGLEDYGYTF.

The rearrangement joins TRBV5-4 to TRBJ2-3; no clear D. CDR3 length: 14 residues. V was shortened by 2 bases and J by 0 bases, with 7 bases between the two germline ends. The germline CDR1 and CDR2 sequences are SGHNT and YYREEE (reference sequence). This CDR3 reads CASSFHLSTDTQYF. CDR3 nucleotides: TGTGCCAGCAGCTTCCACTTAAGCACAGATACGCAGTATTTT.

This clonotype was counted ten times or more. The V gene is TRBV7-7, the J gene TRBJ2-1; TRBD1 aligns across 8 bases. Trimming took 5 bases from V and 1 from J; bases not matched to a gene: 10. The CDR3 spans 17 residues. CDR1 and CDR2 (germline): SSHAT, FNYEAQ (reference sequence). The CDR3 protein is CASSLRQDRASYNEQFF. Here the CDR3 DNA reads TGTGCCAGCAGCCTCAGGCAGGACAGGGCGTCCTACAATGAGCAGTTCTTC.

This clonotype was observed at least ten times. V and J are TRBV24-1 and TRBJ1-1; weak D call: TRBD1 (6 bases). CDR1 KGHDR and CDR2 SFDVKD come from the germline V gene. The CDR3 spans 13 residues. Trimming took 3 bases from V and 8 from J, leaving 12 bases between them. CDR3 amino acids: CATSDPPGTEAFF. The CDR3 DNA sequence: TGTGCCACCAGTGATCCCCCCGGGACAGAAGCTTTCTTT.

This clonotype was detected ten times or more. The rearrangement links TRBV12-3 or TRBV12-4 to TRBJ1-2; 7 bases are shared with TRBD1. This CDR3 region has 14 residues. V gave up 2 bases and J gave up 3 bases; unmatched junction bases: 3. CDR3 sequence reads: CASSLPGTDYGYTF. CDR3 DNA: TGTGCCAGCAGTTTACCCGGGACAGACTATGGCTACACCTTC.

The chain is built from TRBV7-2 and TRBJ2-7; D is possibly TRBD1 (6 bases). Germline CDR1 SGHTA, CDR2 FQGNSA. The CDR3 covers 14 residues. Trimming removed 1 base from V and 5 bases from J, with 12 bases in between. CDR3 coding DNA: TGTGCCAGCAGCTTAGGTGGGGGCCGCGACGAGCAGTACTTC. Encoded protein: CASSLGGGRDEQYF.

V gene TRBV14 combines with J gene TRBJ2-1; the D gene could be TRBD1 or TRBD2 (5 bases each). Deletions cut 0 bases from V and 0 bases from J, with 12 bases between. This CDR3 has 17 residues. Germline CDR1 is SGHDN and CDR2 is FVKESK. This CDR3 reads CASSQDGGAGSYNEQFF. In DNA, the CDR3 is TGTGCCAGCAGCCAAGATGGGGGAGCCGGCTCCTACAATGAGCAGTTCTTC.

This clonotype was detected ten times or more. The chain links TRBV7-2 to TRBJ2-2, with 10 bases aligning to TRBD2. The CDR3 runs 19 residues. Germline V gives CDR1 SGHTA, CDR2 FQGNSA. V was pared by 5 bases and J by 2 bases, with 14 bases of the junction left unmatched. The DNA for the CDR3 is TGTGCCAGCAGCGCCTTTGGGAGCGGGAGGGCTAGTAACACCGGGGAGCTGTTTTTT. It yields the protein CASSAFGSGRASNTGELFF. The full variable domain, in which reference TRBV7-2 and TRBJ2-2 provide the parts outside the CDR3, is GAGVSQSPSNKVTEKGKDVELRCDPISGHTALYWYRQSLGQGLEFLIYFQGNSAPDKSGLPSDRFSAERTGGSVSTLTIQRTQQEDSAVYLCASSAFGSGRASNTGELFFGEGSRLTVL.

This clonotype came up a few times. The chain recombines TRBV20-1 with TRBJ2-1; 10 nucleotides match TRBD2. J gave up 4 bases and V 2 bases, and 17 bases lay outside the gene matches. The CDR3 totals 19 residues. Looked up from germline, CDR1 is DFQATT and CDR2 is SNEGSKA (reference sequence). DNA for the CDR3: TGCAGTGCTAGATACGGGAGCGGGAGGGCGAGCCCCGCGTACAATGAGCAGTTCTTC. This encodes CSARYGSGRASPAYNEQFF.

V is TRBV5-4 and J is TRBJ2-5, with 13 nucleotides matching TRBD2. V dropped 4 bases and J dropped 5; count of bases not matched to a gene: 8. The CDR3 length is 16 residues. From germline, CDR1 is SGHNT and CDR2 YYREEE (reference sequence). CDR3 loop: CASSLGLAGVGETQYF. CDR3 nucleotide sequence: TGTGCCAGCAGCCTTGGACTAGCGGGAGTTGGTGAGACCCAGTACTTC.

CDR3 sequence: CASSSLTSGYNEQFF. The CDR3 DNA is TGTGCCAGCAGCTCTCTGACTAGCGGTTACAATGAGCAGTTCTTC. The rearrangement joins TRBV7-2 to TRBJ2-1, with 9 nucleotides matching TRBD2. V shed 4 bases and J 4 bases; nucleotides not matched to a gene: 5. Germline loops: CDR1 SGHTA, CDR2 FQGNSA. The CDR3 is made up of 15 amino acids. Full variable domain (remainder filled in from reference TRBV7-2 and TRBJ2-1): GAGVSQSPSNKVTEKGKDVELRCDPISGHTALYWYRQSLGQGLEFLIYFQGNSAPDKSGLPSDRFSAERTGGSVSTLTIQRTQQEDSAVYLCASSSLTSGYNEQFFGPGTRLTVL.

This clonotype was seen at least ten times. The chain is built from TRBV12-3 or TRBV12-4 and TRBJ2-1, with D possibly being TRBD1 (5 bases). Trimming removed 2 bases from V and 5 bases from J, with 10 bases in between. The CDR3 totals 14 residues. DNA of the CDR3: TGTGCCAGCAGTTTAAGTAGGGGAAACAATGAGCAGTTCTTC. Translated: CASSLSRGNNEQFF.

The J gene is TRBJ2-3, the V gene TRBV7-9; D is possibly TRBD1 (5 bases). The CDR3 loop spans 15 amino acids. With 3 bases removed from V and 4 bases from J, the gap between germline ends came to 14 bases. Germline-derived CDR1 and CDR2 are SEHNR and FQNEAQ (reference sequence). The CDR3 sequence is CASSFGAGMADTQYF. The CDR3 bases are TGTGCCAGCAGCTTTGGGGCCGGAATGGCAGATACGCAGTATTTT.

This clonotype was counted between two and nine times. The chain employs TRBV27 and TRBJ1-5; 8 nucleotides line up with TRBD1. This CDR3 has 15 residues. Germline loops: CDR1 MNHEY, CDR2 SMNVEV (reference sequence). The V gene end was trimmed by 6 bases and the J gene end by 1 base; junction bases not matched to a gene: 5. The CDR3 bases are TGTGCCAGCAGGTTGGGGACAGGCAGCAATCAGCCCCAGCATTTT. This encodes CASRLGTGSNQPQHF.

In its sample, this clonotype was seen a few times. The chain links TRBV5-1 to TRBJ1-1; D is possibly TRBD1 (6 bases). Germline V CDR1 and CDR2: SGHRS, YFSETQ. The CDR3 is 13 residues long. Trimming cost V 4 bases and J 3 bases, with 10 bases left between them. The CDR3 protein is CASSLDSHTEAFF. For the CDR3, the DNA is TGCGCCAGCAGCCTGGACAGCCACACTGAAGCTTTCTTT.

The CDR3: CASSWGTGMYEQYF. CDR3 DNA sequence: TGTGCCAGCAGTTGGGGGACAGGGATGTACGAGCAGTACTTC. The genes are TRBV27 and TRBJ2-7; 9 bases line up with TRBD1. Losses at the gene ends were 4 bases for V and 4 bases for J; bases not matched to a gene: 5. Germline loops: CDR1 MNHEY, CDR2 SMNVEV (reference sequence). The CDR3 covers 14 residues.

This clonotype was picked up many times. The chain recombines TRBV7-9 with TRBJ2-7; D may be TRBD2 (6 bases). Trimming took 4 bases from V and 2 from J, leaving 15 bases between them. The CDR3 sequence is 15 residues long. Germline V gives CDR1 SEHNR, CDR2 FQNEAQ (reference sequence). As DNA, the CDR3 is TGTGCCAGCAGCTCATCCTGGGACTTTCCCTACGAGCAGTACTTC. Its protein is CASSSSWDFPYEQYF.

This clonotype was found a few times. The V gene is TRBV7-2, the J gene TRBJ1-2; D is undetermined. CDR1 is SGHTA, CDR2 FQGNSA, per germline. The V end lost 1 base, the J end lost 4 bases, and 7 bases lay between the germline ends. This CDR3 has 13 amino acids. The CDR3 DNA reads TGTGCCAGCAGCTTAGAGGCAGGCTATGGCTACACCTTC. Translating gives CASSLEAGYGYTF. Supplemented by reference TRBV7-2 and TRBJ1-2, the full variable domain reads GAGVSQSPSNKVTEKGKDVELRCDPISGHTALYWYRQSLGQGLEFLIYFQGNSAPDKSGLPSDRFSAERTGGSVSTLTIQRTQQEDSAVYLCASSLEAGYGYTFGSGTRLTVV.